This section outlines one T cell receptor (beta chain) sequence together with its context. Its target is unknown. These data come from a study of type 1 regulatory T cells. Study context: T-allo10 is a Tr1-enriched, alloantigen-specific CD4 T cell product made in vitro.

TCRdb reprocessed the reads with MiXCR, giving one entry per CDR3 protein. The sample has about 24,000 distinct CDR3 sequences; approximately 77% are singletons. V lost 3 bases to trimming and J lost 3 bases, with 15 bases between them. This CDR3 has 15 amino acids. Germline V lookup: CDR1 MNHEY, CDR2 SVGAGI. T-allo10 cells from the graft donor were described as anergic, host-alloantigen-specific, and alloantigen-specific suppressors. The V call is TRBV6-5, the J call TRBJ2-7; D is possibly TRBD2 (6 bases). The receptor was isolated from a human donor in good health. The sample consisted of cultured T cells, either the whole culture or a sorted T cell fraction (not recorded which). Subset noted: Tr1-enriched cell product generated in vitro against host alloantigens. The CDR3 reads CASSYARGSNYEQYF. As DNA, the CDR3 is TGTGCCAGCAGTTATGCGCGGGGATCGAACTACGAGCAGTACTTC.